Below, 17 T cell receptor beta chains from the same sample are listed, as sequenced in a study of T cell responses to AZD1222 COVID-19 vaccine. TCRdb's table, derived via immunoSEQ multiplex PCR, lists solely in-frame clones and lacks some. The repertoire consists of about 150,000 clones, with roughly 88% occurring once and the leading ten covering 3% to 3.5%. Here the sequenced sample was peripheral blood, taken on day 0 of MenACWY control vaccination. Every receptor here comes from an adult in good health.

The chain recombines TRBV5-1 with TRBJ1-4; tentatively, D is TRBD1 (5 bases). The CDR3 loop spans 15 amino acids. Per germline, CDR1 SGHRS and CDR2 YFSETQ. Trimming stripped 0 bases from V and 7 bases from J, with 13 bases between. CDR3 in DNA: TGCGCCAGCAGCTTGGCCAAACAGGCGGTTGAAAAACTGTTTTTT. It specifies CASSLAKQAVEKLFF.

The V gene is TRBV28, the J gene TRBJ2-2; 8 bases line up with TRBD1. Per the germline V gene, CDR1 is MDHEN and CDR2 is SYDVKM. The length of the CDR3 is 15 residues. V lost 4 bases, J lost 6 bases, and 7 bases stayed unmatched. This CDR3 is CASSSGTGGAGELFF. CDR3 nucleotide sequence: TGTGCCAGCAGTTCCGGGACAGGCGGTGCCGGGGAGCTGTTTTTT.

The chain combines TRBV2 with TRBJ1-2; D is undetermined. The CDR3 is 14 residues long. V shed 2 bases and J shed 0 bases, with 7 bases lying between them. The germline CDR1 and CDR2 sequences are SNHLY and FYNNEI. The CDR3 DNA reads as TGTGCCAGCAGTGAACAGACTCCTAACTATGGCTACACCTTC. This codes for CASSEQTPNYGYTF.

The CDR3, as DNA: TGTGCCAGCACTTACCGGGCCCCTGCTTTCTTT. Protein: CASTYRAPAFF. The V and J genes are TRBV2 and TRBJ1-1, with unresolved D. The CDR3 loop spans 11 amino acids. Germline V gene data show CDR1 as SNHLY and CDR2 as FYNNEI. V gave up 7 bases and J gave up 11 bases, with 14 bases separating them. The full variable domain, its missing parts supplied by reference TRBV2 and TRBJ1-1, is EPEVTQTPSHQVTQMGQEVILRCVPISNHLYFYWYRQILGQKVEFLVSFYNNEISEKSEIFDDQFSVERPDGSNFTLKIRSTKLEDSAMYFCASTYRAPAFFGQGTRLTVV.

The chain carries TRBV7-9 and TRBJ1-1, with D maybe TRBD1 (5 bases). Per the germline V gene, CDR1 is SEHNR and CDR2 is FQNEAQ (reference sequence). This CDR3 comprises 13 residues. V lost 2 bases, J lost 4 bases, and 8 bases lay in between. The CDR3 coding sequence is TGTGCCAGCAGCTTAACTGGGGGCACTGAAGCTTTCTTT. Translated: CASSLTGGTEAFF.

To note about this clone: The same CDR3 arises from other DNA sequences in this sample as well. The chain links TRBV7-3 to TRBJ2-7; D not certain. This CDR3 comprises 13 residues. The ends were cut back, 5 bases at V and 4 bases at J, with 12 bases in the middle. Per germline, CDR1 SGHTA and CDR2 FQGTGA. The CDR3 DNA sequence: TGTGCCAGCAGCCCAATAGTCGGATACGAGCAGTACTTC. The encoded protein is CASSPIVGYEQYF.

CDR3 DNA sequence: TGTGCCAGCAGCTTAAGAGGGAACACCGGGGAGCTGTTTTTT. This sequence encodes CASSLRGNTGELFF. The gene calls are TRBV11-3 and TRBJ2-2; D is unclear. The CDR3 is 14 residues long. V was trimmed by 2 bases and J by 1 base, leaving 5 bases between them. Per germline, CDR1 SGHNT and CDR2 YENEEA. The full variable domain, in which reference TRBV11-3 and TRBJ2-2 provide the parts outside the CDR3, is EAGVVQSPRYKIIEKKQPVAFWCNPISGHNTLYWYLQNLGQGPELLIRYENEEAVDDSQLPKDRFSAERLKGVDSTLKIQPAELGDSAVYLCASSLRGNTGELFFGEGSRLTVL.

The V and J genes are TRBV2 and TRBJ1-4, with a weak D call TRBD1 (6 bases). Looked up from germline, CDR1 is SNHLY and CDR2 is FYNNEI. Trimming stripped 7 bases from V and 6 bases from J, with 15 bases between. The CDR3 length is 14 residues. CDR3 sequence reads: CASTIRGGDEKLFF. Written as DNA, the CDR3 is TGTGCCAGCACGATTAGGGGGGGGGATGAAAAACTGTTTTTT.

This clone appeared a few times. This chain uses TRBV5-1 with TRBJ2-7; the match to TRBD1 covers 7 bases. Per the germline V gene, CDR1 is SGHRS and CDR2 is YFSETQ. The CDR3 extends over 15 amino acids. Trimming at V came to 4 bases and at J to 6 bases, leaving 13 bases not matched to a gene. CDR3 in amino acids: CASSDRQGRAAEQYF. The DNA for the CDR3 is TGCGCCAGCAGCGATCGACAGGGCCGGGCCGCCGAGCAGTACTTC.

This clone appeared once. The chain combines TRBV28 with TRBJ2-7; D might be TRBD1 (6 bases). Per the germline V gene, CDR1 is MDHEN and CDR2 is SYDVKM. There are 13 residues in the CDR3. The V and J ends lost 2 bases and 4 bases respectively, with 9 bases between them. The CDR3 coding sequence is TGTGCCAGCAGTTTACGCCAGGGGTACGAGCAGTACTTC. Protein product: CASSLRQGYEQYF. Looking up the rest from reference TRBV28 and TRBJ2-7 gives the full variable domain: DVKVTQSSRYLVKRTGEKVFLECVQDMDHENMFWYRQDPGLGLRLIYFSYDVKMKEKGDIPEGYSVSREKKERFSLILESASTNQTSMYLCASSLRQGYEQYFGPGTRLTVT.

The rearrangement links TRBV4-1 to TRBJ1-1; D perhaps matches TRBD1 (5 bases). Trimming took off 5 bases at V and 11 bases at J, with 15 bases between the two ends. The CDR3 sequence is 12 residues long. Germline lookup yields CDR1 MGHRA and CDR2 YSYEKL. CDR3 region: CASSSGIGGAFF. The CDR3 region has the DNA TGCGCCAGCAGCTCGGGGATTGGGGGGGCTTTCTTT.

The chain's CDR3 is CASSFRSSFTSGANVLTF. The CDR3 bases are TGTGCCAGCAGCTTTCGTTCCAGTTTCACCTCTGGGGCCAACGTCCTGACTTTC. J is TRBJ2-6 and V is TRBV5-5, with D unresolved. Germline CDR1 and CDR2: SGHKS and YYEKEE (reference sequence). The CDR3 consists of 18 residues. Trimming took off 2 bases at V and 0 bases at J, with 15 bases between the two ends.

The CDR3 DNA is TGTGCCAGCAGCTCCGGAAGGGAAGCTTTCTTT. Translating it yields CASSSGREAFF. The V call is TRBV6-5, the J call TRBJ1-1; D unresolved. CDR3 length: 11 residues. Germline CDR1 reads MNHEY; CDR2 reads SVGAGI. V lost 6 bases and J lost 8, with 10 bases in between.

Turning to this clone: The junction does not match germline at one end; this may be a read error. The chain carries TRBV6-6 and TRBJ2-2; possible D gene TRBD2, 5 bases. The CDR3 loop spans 16 amino acids. The germline gives CDR1 MNHNY, CDR2 SVGAGI (reference sequence). CDR3: CAGSYARELNTGELFF. In DNA, the CDR3 is TGTGCCGGCAGTTACGCACGGGAACTTAACACCGGGGAGCTGTTTTTT.

This clone was seen once. The chain uses TRBV7-6 and TRBJ2-4, with no clear D. CDR1 SGHVS and CDR2 FNYEAQ come from the germline V gene. V gave up 4 bases and J gave up 3 bases, with 13 bases separating them. The CDR3 spans 15 residues. The CDR3 loop is CASSSPELGKNIQYF. CDR3 sequence (DNA): TGTGCCAGCAGCTCCCCCGAATTAGGCAAAAACATTCAGTACTTC.

V gene TRBV11-1 combines with J gene TRBJ1-1; 8 bases fit TRBD1. Germline trimming cut 5 bases from V and 4 bases from J; bases unmatched to any gene: 9. The germline gives CDR1 SGHAT, CDR2 FQDESV (reference sequence). CDR3 length: 15 amino acids. The CDR3, as DNA: TGTGCCAGCAGCCTACGGACAGGGAAGGTCACTGAAGCTTTCTTT. It specifies CASSLRTGKVTEAFF. The complete variable domain, with remaining parts taken from reference TRBV11-1 and TRBJ1-1, reads EAEVAQSPRYKITEKSQAVAFWCDPISGHATLYWYRQILGQGPELLVQFQDESVVDDSQLPKDRFSAERLKGVDSTLKIQPAELGDSAMYLCASSLRTGKVTEAFFGQGTRLTVV.

V and J are TRBV28 and TRBJ2-7; the D is unclear. CDR1 and CDR2 (germline): MDHEN, SYDVKM. This CDR3 comprises 15 residues. V lost 1 base and J 4 bases, leaving 14 bases between the germline ends. The CDR3 spells CASSLFRSDQYEQYF. The CDR3 DNA reads TGTGCCAGCAGTTTATTCAGGTCGGACCAATACGAGCAGTACTTC. Full variable domain (outside the CDR3, taken from reference TRBV28 and TRBJ2-7): DVKVTQSSRYLVKRTGEKVFLECVQDMDHENMFWYRQDPGLGLRLIYFSYDVKMKEKGDIPEGYSVSREKKERFSLILESASTNQTSMYLCASSLFRSDQYEQYFGPGTRLTVT.